This TCR beta chain appears in the sequencing data of a study of OX40 agonist ivuxolimab in advanced cancers. Trimming removed 4 bases at V and 1 base at J, with 10 bases between. The CDR3 runs 14 residues. Germline V gene sequence: CDR1 MGHDK, CDR2 SYGVNS. The table came from immunoSEQ multiplex PCR; TCRdb's copy has only in-frame clones and leaves some out. This sample has roughly 20,000 clones, with approximately 83% found just once. Regarding the study as a whole: Antigen targets of the expanded peripheral T cells went undetermined.

As regards this clone: As yet, its antigen is unknown.

The TCR originated in an adult with an advanced solid tumor such as melanoma, head and neck, liver or kidney cancer. This chain links TRBV25-1 with TRBJ2-5; D gene uncertain. The starting material was CD4+ or CD8+ T cells sorted from blood, obtained in a trial of the OX40 agonist ivuxolimab. The CDR3 protein is CASSGFVLQETQYF. The CDR3 DNA follows: TGTGCCAGCAGTGGGTTCGTCCTCCAAGAGACCCAGTACTTC.